Following are 25 T cell receptor beta chains from one sample sequenced in a study of tumor-infiltrating lymphocytes in oesophageal squamous cell carcinoma. One entry per CDR3 protein, called by TCRdb with MiXCR from the PCR reads. The sample consists of about 18,000 distinct CDR3 sequences, 41% of them appearing once. Source material: esophageal tumor tissue. The receptor source for this set is a male donor with esophageal squamous cell carcinoma.

Many counts were recorded for this clonotype. This chain links TRBV12-3 or TRBV12-4 with TRBJ1-5; 7 nucleotides match TRBD1. After removal of 10 bases from V and 7 bases from J, the junction contained 16 bases not matched to a gene. This CDR3 has 15 residues. The CDR3 here is CATQTGRAIGQPQHF. The CDR3 DNA reads TGTGCCACCCAGACAGGGAGGGCAATCGGGCAGCCCCAGCATTTT.

This clonotype appeared many times. This likely comes from a read error, as the CDR3 has no conserved phenylalanine or tryptophan at its end. The limits of the CDR3 on the DNA are not certain, so only TCRdb's listed CDR3 is given. The rearrangement uses TRBV6-1 and TRBJ2-7; TRBD1 was called by the table and not checked on the DNA. The CDR3 is 16 residues long, counting both termini. The germline V gene encodes CDR1 MNHNS and CDR2 SASEGT. This CDR3 is CASSYGGAVGGYTFGS.

This clonotype was seen only a few times. The chain has TRBV7-2 and TRBJ2-5; 9 bases map to TRBD1. Trimming took 5 bases from V and 4 from J; bases not matched to a gene: 11. This CDR3 is built from 16 residues. The germline V gene has CDR1 SGHTA and CDR2 FQGNSA. CDR3 sequence: CASSAYRGRGLETQYF. CDR3 DNA: TGTGCCAGCAGCGCCTACAGGGGGCGCGGTCTAGAGACCCAGTACTTC.

CDR3 DNA sequence: TGCGCCAGCAGCCAAGTTACGGGGACCGAGCGGGGAAAACTGTTTTTT. Protein product: CASSQVTGTERGKLFF. This sequence joins TRBV4-1 and TRBJ1-4; possible D gene TRBD1, 5 bases. With 1 base removed from V and 10 bases from J, the gap between germline ends came to 19 bases. The CDR3 length is 16 residues. Per germline, CDR1 MGHRA and CDR2 YSYEKL.

This chain links TRBV11-2 with TRBJ2-1, with D unresolved. The CDR3 covers 16 residues. Germline V gene sequence: CDR1 SGHAT, CDR2 FQNNGV. With 5 bases removed from V and 0 bases from J, the gap between germline ends came to 14 bases. The CDR3 DNA reads as TGTGCCAGCAGCCGGCAGTCCTGGGGCTCCTACAATGAGCAGTTCTTC. This translates into CASSRQSWGSYNEQFF.

In its sample, this clonotype is medium-sized. The J gene is TRBJ2-3, the V gene TRBV7-2; a possible D gene is TRBD2 (5 bases). The CDR3 is 15 residues long. Trimming shortened V by 5 bases and J by 0 bases, and 12 bases separated the two germline ends. From germline, CDR1 is SGHTA and CDR2 FQGNSA. The CDR3 here is CASSPDYLSTDTQYF. CDR3 nucleotide sequence: TGTGCCAGCAGCCCAGACTACCTTAGCACAGATACGCAGTATTTT. Full variable domain (remainder filled in from reference TRBV7-2 and TRBJ2-3): GAGVSQSPSNKVTEKGKDVELRCDPISGHTALYWYRQSLGQGLEFLIYFQGNSAPDKSGLPSDRFSAERTGGSVSTLTIQRTQQEDSAVYLCASSPDYLSTDTQYFGPGTRLTVL.

In its sample, this clonotype was seen a few times. The chain couples TRBV7-6 to TRBJ2-1, with 11 bases lining up with TRBD2. There are 15 residues in the CDR3. J gave up 9 bases and V 5 bases, and 9 bases lay outside the gene matches. The V gene's germline CDR1 is SGHVS and CDR2 FNYEAQ. This chain's CDR3 is CASSTTSGSSAEQFF. CDR3 nucleotides: TGTGCCAGCAGCACCACTAGCGGGAGCAGTGCTGAGCAGTTCTTC. Looking up the rest from reference TRBV7-6 and TRBJ2-1 gives the full variable domain: GAGVSQSPRYKVTKRGQDVALRCDPISGHVSLYWYRQALGQGPEFLTYFNYEAQQDKSGLPNDRFSAERPEGSISTLTIQRTEQRDSAMYRCASSTTSGSSAEQFFGPGTRLTVL.

This clonotype was observed at least ten times. The rearrangement links TRBV7-2 to TRBJ1-1; maybe TRBD1 (5 bases). The germline gives CDR1 SGHTA, CDR2 FQGNSA. V shed 4 bases and J shed 3 bases, with 15 bases lying between them. This CDR3 is built from 15 residues. CDR3 loop: CASSSDVGLDTEAFF. DNA for the CDR3: TGTGCCAGCAGCTCCGATGTGGGGCTCGACACTGAAGCTTTCTTT.

The gene calls are TRBV24-1 and TRBJ2-1; no clear D gene. The CDR3 has 11 amino acids. Germline assignment: CDR1 KGHDR and CDR2 SFDVKD. Trimming pared 4 bases from V and 10 bases from J, leaving 7 bases between. CDR3 nucleotides: TGTGCCACCAGTGAGGGTAGCGAGCAGTTCTTC. Its protein is CATSEGSEQFF.

The sample holds a few counts of this clonotype. The J gene is TRBJ2-1, the V gene TRBV7-3; TRBD1 might be the D (6 bases). V lost 4 bases and J lost 0, with 16 bases in between. Germline CDR1 SGHTA, CDR2 FQGTGA. CDR3 length: 17 amino acids. CDR3 loop: CASSYSGTQSSYNEQFF. The CDR3, as DNA: TGTGCCAGCAGCTACTCCGGGACACAGAGCTCCTACAATGAGCAGTTCTTC.

Turning to this clonotype: Since no conserved phenylalanine or tryptophan closes the CDR3, a read error is the likely cause. No DNA is shown, since the ends of the CDR3 on it are uncertain; the CDR3 is the one TCRdb lists. The chain has TRBV7-6 and TRBJ2-7; the table names TRBD2, a call not compared with the DNA. Germline V gene sequence: CDR1 SGHVS, CDR2 FNYEAQ. Inclusive of both ends, the CDR3 amounts to 18 amino acids. This chain's CDR3 is CASSPASSGTYNEQFFGS.

The rearrangement joins TRBV7-2 to TRBJ2-4, with 9 bases identical to TRBD2. The J call is in doubt because the DNA end fits TRBJ2-7 better. The CDR3 contains 14 residues. Germline V lookup: CDR1 SGHTA, CDR2 FQGNSA. This CDR3 reads CASSLLREGYEQYF. The CDR3 DNA reads as TGTGCCAGCAGCTTATTGCGGGAGGGGTACGAGCAGTACTTC.

This clonotype was seen just once. One junction end disagrees with the germline gene, perhaps due to a read error. The V gene is TRBV6-1, the J gene TRBJ2-1; 9 nucleotides line up with TRBD1. Germline loops: CDR1 MNHNS, CDR2 SASEGT. This CDR3 is 11 amino acids long. The CDR3 bases are TGTGCCAGCAAAATCCGGGACAGGGCATACTTC. Its protein is CASKIRDRAYF.

V is TRBV6-8 and J is TRBJ2-1; 10 nucleotides line up with TRBD2. V gave up 10 bases and J gave up 4 bases; unmatched junction bases: 7. The CDR3 sequence is 14 residues long. The germline gives CDR1 MNHGY, CDR2 SAAAGT. The CDR3 is CAISPSGGYNEQFF. For the CDR3, the DNA is TGTGCCATTTCTCCTAGCGGGGGTTACAATGAGCAGTTCTTC.

This clonotype was observed many times. V gene TRBV18 combines with J gene TRBJ2-5; the D gene is possibly TRBD1 (6 bases). The CDR3 loop spans 12 amino acids. V lost 6 bases to trimming and J lost 3 bases, with 8 bases between them. Germline values: CDR1 KGHSH, CDR2 LQKENI. This CDR3 reads CASSPGEETQYF. The CDR3 DNA follows: TGTGCCAGCTCCCCAGGGGAAGAGACCCAGTACTTC.

Concerning this clonotype itself: A read error may be the cause here, since a much bigger clone is one base away. The genes are TRBV10-2 and TRBJ2-3; 10 bases fit TRBD2. Trimming removed 0 bases from V and 14 bases from J; junction bases left unmatched: 17. The V gene's germline CDR1 is WSHSY and CDR2 SAAADI. The length of the CDR3 is 17 residues. In DNA form, the CDR3 reads TGCGCCAGCAGTGAGTCAGGTAGCGGGGGGCCCACCGGGGAGCTGTATTTT. Translating it yields CASSESGSGGPTGELYF.

This clonotype was seen repeatedly, ten times or more. The rearrangement joins TRBV18 to TRBJ1-1; D call uncertain. V was cut by 5 bases and J by 3 bases, with 16 bases left in between. CDR1 and CDR2 from the germline V gene are KGHSH and LQKENI. This CDR3 comprises 15 residues. CDR3 region: CASSALGLVDTEAFF. The CDR3 DNA reads TGTGCCAGCTCAGCGTTGGGGTTAGTGGACACTGAAGCTTTCTTT.

V and J are TRBV20-1 and TRBJ2-3, with D possibly TRBD2 on 6 matching bases. The ends were cut back, 4 bases at V and 4 bases at J, with 21 bases in the middle. Germline V gives CDR1 DFQATT, CDR2 SNEGSKA (reference sequence). The CDR3 length is 16 residues. In DNA, the CDR3 is TGCAGTGCTAAAGAGGGCGGCGGGACCTTCCCAGATACGCAGTATTTT. Its translation is CSAKEGGGTFPDTQYF.

As concerns this clonotype: No conserved phenylalanine or tryptophan is present at the end of the CDR3, so a read error is the likely explanation. The limits of the CDR3 on the DNA are not certain, so only TCRdb's listed CDR3 is given. The chain carries TRBV7-8 and TRBJ2-6; the tabulated D call, TRBD1, remains unverified against the DNA. Counting both end residues, the CDR3 totals 16 amino acids. The germline CDR1 and CDR2 sequences are SGHVS and FQNEAQ. CDR3: CASSLVLGEETQYFGA.

This clonotype was seen repeatedly, ten times or more. V usage is TRBV2 and J usage is TRBJ1-2; the match to TRBD1 covers 8 bases. CDR3 size: 14 residues. CDR1 and CDR2 (germline): SNHLY, FYNNEI. The V gene end was trimmed by 5 bases and the J gene end by 0 bases; junction bases not matched to a gene: 2. CDR3 in DNA: TGTGCCAGCAGTAGGGACAGGACTAACTATGGCTACACCTTC. This translates into CASSRDRTNYGYTF.

This sequence joins TRBV10-2 and TRBJ2-5; D unclear. Judging by the DNA end, TRBJ2-7 fits better; the J call may be wrong. The germline CDR1 and CDR2 sequences are WSHSY and SAAADI. The CDR3 is 12 residues long. CDR3 in amino acids: CASSQRGYEQYF. The CDR3 bases are TGCGCCAGCTCTCAGCGTGGCTACGAGCAGTACTTC.

V and J are TRBV7-6 and TRBJ2-5; a weak D match, TRBD2 (5 bases). The CDR3 totals 15 residues. Trimming stripped 2 bases from V and 3 bases from J, with 13 bases between. Germline-derived CDR1 and CDR2 are SGHVS and FNYEAQ. CDR3 sequence (DNA): TGTGCCAGCAGCTTACATCTTCCGGGAAAAGAGACCCAGTACTTC. Translation gives CASSLHLPGKETQYF.

The CDR3 sequence is CASSPSAVVNEQFF. In DNA, the CDR3 is TGTGCCAGCAGCCCATCAGCCGTGGTAAATGAGCAGTTCTTC. This sequence joins TRBV11-3 and TRBJ2-1; D is unresolved. The germline V gene has CDR1 SGHNT and CDR2 YENEEA. There are 14 residues in the CDR3. V was trimmed by 5 bases and J by 7 bases, leaving 15 bases between them.

This clonotype was seen at least ten times. The CDR3 protein is CASSLGGVGEQYF. CDR3 in DNA: TGTGCCAGCAGCTTAGGAGGGGTCGGCGAGCAGTACTTC. The chain carries TRBV7-3 and TRBJ2-7; tentative D call: TRBD2 (6 bases). Per the germline V gene, CDR1 is SGHTA and CDR2 is FQGTGA. CDR3 length: 13 amino acids. V was clipped by 2 bases and J by 6 bases, with 11 bases between them. Based on the CDR3 plus reference TRBV7-3 and TRBJ2-7, the full variable domain is GAGVSQTPSNKVTEKGKYVELRCDPISGHTALYWYRQSLGQGPEFLIYFQGTGAADDSGLPNDRFFAVRPEGSVSTLKIQRTERGDSAVYLCASSLGGVGEQYFGPGTRLTVT.

This clonotype has just a few counts. The CDR3 nucleotides are TGTGCCAGCACTAACCGGGACAGGGGAGGCTACACCTTC. It translates to CASTNRDRGGYTF. The chain uses TRBV6-4 and TRBJ1-2; 10 positions match TRBD1. CDR1 and CDR2 from the germline V gene are MRHNA and SNTAGT. The V gene end was trimmed by 7 bases and the J gene end by 8 bases; junction bases not matched to a gene: 7. The CDR3 runs 13 residues.